Following are 28 T cell receptor beta chains from one sample sequenced in a study of cytomegalovirus exposure and HLA in healthy donors. Some clones are missing from TCRdb's copy, which holds only in-frame ones; the method was immunoSEQ multiplex PCR. The repertoire holds around 300,000 clones, with 65% to 90% as singletons. Sequencing input: PBMCs. The receptor source for this set is a woman aged 18 to 35 in good health and CMV-seronegative.

On this clone itself: A read error may produce the germline difference seen at one junction end. This chain connects TRBV30 to TRBJ2-3; 10 positions agree with TRBD2. The germline gives CDR1 GTSNPN, CDR2 SVGIG (reference sequence). The CDR3 sequence is 14 residues long. CDR3 nucleotide sequence: TGTGCCTGGAGACTAGCGGGAAGCACAAATACGCAGTATTTT. Translating gives CAWRLAGSTNTQYF.

CDR3 sequence (DNA): TGTGCCAGCAGTTCGAGCGGGGGGCTGAAAGGGACCCAGTACTTC. It is translated as CASSSSGGLKGTQYF. V usage is TRBV27 and J usage is TRBJ2-5; 9 bases are shared with TRBD2. Looked up from germline, CDR1 is MNHEY and CDR2 is SMNVEV (reference sequence). The CDR3 loop spans 15 amino acids. After removal of 4 bases from V and 7 bases from J, the junction contained 10 bases not matched to a gene.

DNA of the CDR3: TGTGCCACCCTATACAATGAGCAGTTCTTC. Protein: CATLYNEQFF. This sequence joins TRBV28 and TRBJ2-1; no reliable D call. This CDR3 comprises 10 residues. V lost 10 bases and J lost 4, with 5 bases in between. Germline assignment: CDR1 MDHEN and CDR2 SYDVKM. Combining the CDR3 with reference TRBV28 and TRBJ2-1 gives the whole variable domain DVKVTQSSRYLVKRTGEKVFLECVQDMDHENMFWYRQDPGLGLRLIYFSYDVKMKEKGDIPEGYSVSREKKERFSLILESASTNQTSMYLCATLYNEQFFGPGTRLTVL.

The chain couples TRBV5-6 to TRBJ2-1, with D possibly being TRBD1 (5 bases). V was shortened by 5 bases and J by 8 bases, with 14 bases between the two germline ends. The CDR3 covers 13 residues. Germline loops: CDR1 SGHDT, CDR2 YYEEEE. CDR3: CASSGYTQDEQFF. The CDR3 DNA reads as TGTGCCAGCAGTGGATACACACAGGATGAGCAGTTCTTC. Full variable domain (remainder filled in from reference TRBV5-6 and TRBJ2-1): DAGVTQSPTHLIKTRGQQVTLRCSPKSGHDTVSWYQQALGQGPQFIFQYYEEEERQRGNFPDRFSGHQFPNYSSELNVNALLLGDSALYLCASSGYTQDEQFFGPGTRLTVL.

This sequence joins TRBV30 and TRBJ2-4; 7 positions match TRBD1. V shed 1 base and J 1 base; nucleotides not matched to a gene: 7. This CDR3 comprises 16 residues. Germline loops: CDR1 GTSNPN, CDR2 SVGIG (reference sequence). This CDR3 is CAWSGQGSFAKNIQYF. In nucleotides, the CDR3 is TGTGCCTGGAGTGGACAGGGAAGTTTCGCCAAAAACATTCAGTACTTC.

The chain uses TRBV29-1 and TRBJ2-2; the D gene is possibly TRBD2 (5 bases). Germline-derived CDR1 and CDR2 are SQVTM and ANQGSEA. The CDR3 has 15 amino acids. Between the trimmed V and J ends, which lost 6 bases and 6 bases, there was a span of 20 bases. This chain's CDR3 is CSVPLGLAPPGELFF. DNA of the CDR3: TGCAGCGTCCCACTAGGTCTAGCCCCTCCCGGGGAGCTGTTTTTT.

In this sample, this clone turned up once. The chain joins TRBV10-1 to TRBJ2-1; TRBD2 agrees at 16 bases. This CDR3 has 14 residues. CDR1 is WNHNN and CDR2 is SYGVQD in the germline V gene (reference sequence). V was pared by 8 bases and J by 10 bases, with 5 bases of the junction left unmatched. This CDR3 is CASSGTSGREEQFF. Here the CDR3 DNA reads TGCGCCAGCTCCGGGACTAGCGGGAGGGAAGAGCAGTTCTTC.

CDR3 loop: CASSLDGGTYGYTF. The CDR3 DNA sequence: TGTGCCAGCAGCTTAGACGGCGGAACCTATGGCTACACCTTC. This chain links TRBV11-3 with TRBJ1-2; D is uncertain. V lost 0 bases and J lost 4, with 9 bases in between. There are 14 residues in the CDR3. CDR1 is SGHNT, CDR2 YENEEA, per germline.

The gene calls are TRBV27 and TRBJ2-7; maybe TRBD2 (5 bases). The CDR3 is 16 amino acids. The germline V gene encodes CDR1 MNHEY and CDR2 SMNVEV (reference sequence). V dropped 3 bases and J dropped 3 bases, with 18 bases sitting between them. The CDR3 DNA reads as TGTGCCAGCAGTTTCGGCCCCGGGGTGGTACGCTACGAGCAGTACTTC. This translates into CASSFGPGVVRYEQYF.

The rearrangement joins TRBV27 to TRBJ2-3, with D perhaps TRBD1 (6 bases). Germline-derived CDR1 and CDR2 are MNHEY and SMNVEV (reference sequence). This CDR3 region has 12 residues. The V end was cut by 5 bases, the J end by 5 bases, with 8 bases between. The CDR3 coding sequence is TGTGCCAGCAGTAGGACAGAAGATACGCAGTATTTT. Its translation: CASSRTEDTQYF.

This sequence joins TRBV27 and TRBJ2-5; weak D call: TRBD1 (6 bases). This CDR3 contains 17 residues. The V end lost 1 base, the J end lost 2 bases, and 17 bases lay between the germline ends. Looked up from germline, CDR1 is MNHEY and CDR2 is SMNVEV (reference sequence). The CDR3 loop is CASSLLRGQIMQETQYF. DNA for the CDR3: TGTGCCAGCAGTTTATTACGAGGACAGATCATGCAAGAGACCCAGTACTTC.

The chain's CDR3 is CASSVGGTSGRDYEQYF. CDR3 nucleotide sequence: TGTGCCAGCAGCGTAGGGGGGACTAGCGGGAGGGACTACGAGCAGTACTTC. The chain employs TRBV9 and TRBJ2-7, with TRBD2 identical over 16 bases. V shed 0 bases, J shed 3 bases, and the junction held 3 bases outside the gene matches. This CDR3 is 17 amino acids long. Germline CDR1 is SGDLS and CDR2 is YYNGEE.

This clone was counted a single time. The gene calls are TRBV5-4 and TRBJ1-3; D is ambiguous. V shed 2 bases and J shed 0 bases, with 12 bases lying between them. The CDR3 loop spans 16 amino acids. CDR1 SGHNT and CDR2 YYREEE come from the germline V gene (reference sequence). The CDR3 region has the DNA TGTGCCAGCAGCTTTGCGGGCAGCCTCTCTGGAAACACCATATATTTT. Encoded protein: CASSFAGSLSGNTIYF. Full variable domain (missing parts from reference TRBV5-4 and TRBJ1-3): ETGVTQSPTHLIKTRGQQVTLRCSSQSGHNTVSWYQQALGQGPQFIFQYYREEENGRGNFPPRFSGLQFPNYSSELNVNALELDDSALYLCASSFAGSLSGNTIYFGEGSWLTVV.

The V call is TRBV6-1, the J call TRBJ2-1, with TRBD2 identical over 9 bases. This CDR3 is built from 16 residues. The junction had 3 bases not matched to a gene; V was cut back by 1 base and J by 2 bases. CDR1 MNHNS and CDR2 SASEGT come from the germline V gene. The CDR3 reads CASSEGREGPYNEQFF. Written as DNA, the CDR3 is TGTGCCAGCAGTGAAGGGCGGGAGGGCCCCTACAATGAGCAGTTCTTC.

The chain is built from TRBV2 and TRBJ2-7; 9 bases map to TRBD2. The CDR3 covers 15 residues. Germline CDR1 SNHLY, CDR2 FYNNEI. With 0 bases clipped from V and 0 bases from J, the junction kept 0 bases outside the gene matches. CDR3 sequence: CASSEATSGSYEQYF. The DNA for the CDR3 is TGTGCCAGCAGTGAAGCGACTAGCGGCTCCTACGAGCAGTACTTC.

V and J are TRBV5-1 and TRBJ2-3, with TRBD1 matching 7 bases. Germline CDR1 and CDR2: SGHRS and YFSETQ. V shed 4 bases, J shed 2 bases, and the junction held 4 bases outside the gene matches. The CDR3 contains 14 residues. The CDR3 sequence is CASSPGQTTDTQYF. In DNA form, the CDR3 reads TGCGCCAGCAGCCCGGGACAGACCACAGATACGCAGTATTTT.

The J gene is TRBJ2-7, the V gene TRBV27; 11 nucleotides line up with TRBD2. Germline assignment: CDR1 MNHEY and CDR2 SMNVEV (reference sequence). The J segment lost 6 bases and the V segment lost 3 bases, leaving 4 bases of the junction unmatched. The CDR3 has 14 amino acids. The CDR3 sequence: CASSLTSGVSEQYF. CDR3 nucleotides: TGTGCCAGCAGTTTGACTAGCGGGGTAAGCGAGCAGTACTTC.

The rearrangement links TRBV14 to TRBJ1-2; 8 bases map to TRBD1. The CDR3 runs 17 residues. Trimming cost V 0 bases and J 4 bases; bases outside gene matches: 10. The germline V gene has CDR1 SGHDN and CDR2 FVKESK. CDR3 amino acids: CASSQDHGTGVGYGYTF. The CDR3 bases are TGTGCCAGCAGCCAAGATCACGGGACAGGCGTGGGCTATGGCTACACCTTC.

V and J are TRBV7-2 and TRBJ1-3; 8 bases are shared with TRBD1. The germline V gene encodes CDR1 SGHTA and CDR2 FQGNSA. The CDR3 loop spans 15 amino acids. V gave up 6 bases and J gave up 4 bases; unmatched junction bases: 8. As DNA, the CDR3 is TGTGCCAGCAGTCTAGCGACAGGGGTGGGAAACACCATATATTTT. Its protein is CASSLATGVGNTIYF.

As concerns this clone: The same CDR3 can be traced to other DNA sequences in this sample. The chain links TRBV7-2 to TRBJ1-5, with D possibly being TRBD1 (5 bases). The CDR3 is 13 residues long. V was trimmed by 4 bases and J by 4 bases, leaving 8 bases between them. Germline V gene lookup returns CDR1 SGHTA and CDR2 FQGNSA. The CDR3 reads CASSSRGNQPQHF. The CDR3 nucleotides are TGTGCCAGCAGCTCCCGGGGGAATCAGCCCCAGCATTTT. Full variable domain (remainder filled in from reference TRBV7-2 and TRBJ1-5): GAGVSQSPSNKVTEKGKDVELRCDPISGHTALYWYRQSLGQGLEFLIYFQGNSAPDKSGLPSDRFSAERTGGSVSTLTIQRTQQEDSAVYLCASSSRGNQPQHFGDGTRLSIL.

The rearrangement joins TRBV5-8 to TRBJ2-7; weak D call: TRBD1 (6 bases). Germline CDR1 and CDR2: SGHTS and YDEGEE. With 4 bases removed from V and 1 base from J, the gap between germline ends came to 24 bases. The CDR3 has 18 amino acids. The CDR3 here is CASSGTGISIRQSYEQYF. As DNA, the CDR3 is TGTGCCAGCAGCGGCACAGGGATTTCGATCCGCCAATCCTACGAGCAGTACTTC. Filled out from reference TRBV5-8 and TRBJ2-7, the complete variable domain reads EAGVTQSPTHLIKTRGQQATLRCSPISGHTSVYWYQQALGLGLQFLLWYDEGEERNRGNFPPRFSGRQFPNYSSELNVNALELEDSALYLCASSGTGISIRQSYEQYFGPGTRLTVT.

V is TRBV10-3 and J is TRBJ2-5; a possible D gene is TRBD1 (5 bases). The CDR3 sequence is 13 residues long. Trimming removed 10 bases from V and 1 base from J, with 13 bases in between. Germline loops: CDR1 ENHRY, CDR2 SYGVKD. The CDR3 here is CANSQGFQETQYF. DNA for the CDR3: TGTGCCAACTCGCAGGGTTTCCAAGAGACCCAGTACTTC.

The chain links TRBV5-4 to TRBJ2-7; tentatively, D is TRBD2 (6 bases). This CDR3 spans 16 amino acids. Germline lookup yields CDR1 SGHNT and CDR2 YYREEE (reference sequence). V lost 4 bases, J lost 1 base, and 18 bases lay in between. This CDR3 is CASSPSSGPQSYEQYF. CDR3 DNA: TGTGCCAGCAGCCCTTCAAGCGGGCCTCAGTCCTACGAGCAGTACTTC.

The rearrangement links TRBV9 to TRBJ1-2; a weak D match, TRBD1 (6 bases). Per the germline V gene, CDR1 is SGDLS and CDR2 is YYNGEE. The CDR3 consists of 16 residues. V gave up 3 bases and J gave up 0 bases, with 15 bases separating them. DNA for the CDR3: TGTGCCAGCAGCGGTACACAGGGATTAGCTAACTATGGCTACACCTTC. Encoded protein: CASSGTQGLANYGYTF.

The J gene is TRBJ2-1, the V gene TRBV27, with a tentative D call TRBD2 (5 bases). The CDR3 covers 15 residues. Trimming pared 3 bases from V and 0 bases from J, leaving 9 bases between. Germline CDR1 reads MNHEY; CDR2 reads SMNVEV (reference sequence). The chain's CDR3 is CASSLSGNSYNEQFF. The CDR3 coding sequence is TGTGCCAGCAGTTTGAGCGGAAACTCCTACAATGAGCAGTTCTTC.

This clone has a handful of counts. This chain joins TRBV5-8 and TRBJ2-2, with 9 bases that match TRBD1. CDR1 and CDR2 from the germline V gene are SGHTS and YDEGEE. The CDR3 covers 16 residues. V trimming: 2 bases; J trimming: 5 bases; junction bases outside the gene matches: 7. The CDR3 loop is CASSFRDRVLTGELFF. The CDR3 DNA reads TGTGCCAGCAGCTTCCGGGACAGGGTGCTTACCGGGGAGCTGTTTTTT. Supplemented by reference TRBV5-8 and TRBJ2-2, the full variable domain reads EAGVTQSPTHLIKTRGQQATLRCSPISGHTSVYWYQQALGLGLQFLLWYDEGEERNRGNFPPRFSGRQFPNYSSELNVNALELEDSALYLCASSFRDRVLTGELFFGEGSRLTVL.

This chain links TRBV10-3 with TRBJ2-5; the D gene is possibly TRBD2 (5 bases). Trimming removed 2 bases at V and 4 bases at J, with 11 bases between. Germline CDR1 and CDR2: ENHRY and SYGVKD. The CDR3 consists of 14 residues. The chain's CDR3 is CAISEGRERETQYF. DNA of the CDR3: TGTGCCATCAGTGAGGGCCGGGAAAGAGAGACCCAGTACTTC.

This sequence joins TRBV27 and TRBJ2-3; D unresolved. Trimming cost V 2 bases and J 1 base, with 7 bases left between them. The CDR3 runs to 14 residues. Germline CDR1 is MNHEY and CDR2 is SMNVEV (reference sequence). The CDR3 region is CASSLQTGTDTQYF. CDR3 DNA: TGTGCCAGCAGTTTACAAACGGGCACAGATACGCAGTATTTT.